This T cell receptor beta chain was sequenced during a study of shared clonotypes between healthy human individuals. Whole-study findings and limits: Few donors restricted represented genetic and exposure-history diversity. Among non-shared clonotypes, generation probabilities were lower than among those shared by all four donors.

Using immunoSEQ multiplex PCR, the repertoire was profiled, and TCRdb retains in-frame clones only, with some absent. The repertoire consists of some 2 million clones, with approximately 94% occurring once and the leading ten covering 1.2%. J was trimmed by 5 bases and V by 4 bases; bases with no gene match: 5. CDR1 and CDR2 from the germline V gene are SGHDT and YYEEEE. This CDR3 comprises 15 residues. Cells designated naive CD8 were CD45RO-negative and were positively selected for CCR7, with terminally differentiated effector memory CD45RA+ cells excluded. About this clone: Its antigen remains unidentified.

The specimen sequenced was naive CD8+ T cells sorted from blood. The chain employs TRBV5-6 and TRBJ2-5; 13 bases line up with TRBD2. This TCR came from a man aged 18 to 29 in good health. The CDR3, as DNA: TGTGCCAGCAGCGGACAGGGACTAGCGGGGGAGACCCAGTACTTC. It encodes CASSGQGLAGETQYF.